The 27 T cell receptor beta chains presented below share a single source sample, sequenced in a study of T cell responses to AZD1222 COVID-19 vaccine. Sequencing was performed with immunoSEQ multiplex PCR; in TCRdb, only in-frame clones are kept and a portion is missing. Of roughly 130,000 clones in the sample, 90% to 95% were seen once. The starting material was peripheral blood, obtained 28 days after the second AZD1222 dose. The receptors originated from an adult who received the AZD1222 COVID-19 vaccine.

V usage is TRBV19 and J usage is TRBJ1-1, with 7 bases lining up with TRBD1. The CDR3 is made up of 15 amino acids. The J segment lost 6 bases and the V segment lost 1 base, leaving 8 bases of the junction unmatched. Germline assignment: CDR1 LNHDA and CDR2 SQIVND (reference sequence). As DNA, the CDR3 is TGTGCCAGTAGTATAGCGGGGGACAGTTACTCTGAAGCTTTCTTT. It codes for CASSIAGDSYSEAFF.

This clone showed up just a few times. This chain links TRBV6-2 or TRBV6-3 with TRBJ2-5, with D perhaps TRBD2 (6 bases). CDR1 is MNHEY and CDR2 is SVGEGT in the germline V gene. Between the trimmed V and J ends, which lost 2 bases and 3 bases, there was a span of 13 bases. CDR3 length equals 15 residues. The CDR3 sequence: CASSYGEETKETQYF. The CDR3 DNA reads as TGTGCCAGCAGTTACGGGGAGGAGACGAAAGAGACCCAGTACTTC.

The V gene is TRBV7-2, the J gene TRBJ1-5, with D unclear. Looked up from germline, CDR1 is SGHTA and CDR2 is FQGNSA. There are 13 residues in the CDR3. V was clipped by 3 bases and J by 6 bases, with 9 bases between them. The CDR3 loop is CASSFVDRQPQHF. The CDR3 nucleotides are TGTGCCAGCAGCTTTGTCGACCGTCAGCCCCAGCATTTT.

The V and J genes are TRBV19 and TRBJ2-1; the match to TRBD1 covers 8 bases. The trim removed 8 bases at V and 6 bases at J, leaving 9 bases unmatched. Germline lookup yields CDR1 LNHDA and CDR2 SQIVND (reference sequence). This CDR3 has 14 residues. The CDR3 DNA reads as TGTGCCAGTCATAGACAGGGGCTGGGCAATGAGCAGTTCTTC. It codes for CASHRQGLGNEQFF. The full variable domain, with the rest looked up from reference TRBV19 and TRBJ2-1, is DGGITQSPKYLFRKEGQNVTLSCEQNLNHDAMYWYRQDPGQGLRLIYYSQIVNDFQKGDIAEGYSVSREKKESFPLTVTSAQKNPTAFYLCASHRQGLGNEQFFGPGTRLTVL.

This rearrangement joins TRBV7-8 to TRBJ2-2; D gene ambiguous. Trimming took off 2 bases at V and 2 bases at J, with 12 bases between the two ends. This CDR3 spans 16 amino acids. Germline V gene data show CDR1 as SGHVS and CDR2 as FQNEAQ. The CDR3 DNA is TGTGCCAGCAGCTTATCTAGAGCCCCCAACACCGGGGAGCTGTTTTTT. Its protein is CASSLSRAPNTGELFF.

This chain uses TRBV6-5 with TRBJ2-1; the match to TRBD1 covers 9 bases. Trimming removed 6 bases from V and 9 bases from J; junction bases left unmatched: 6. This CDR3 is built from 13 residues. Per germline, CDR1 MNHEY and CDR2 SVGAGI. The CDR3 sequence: CASRGTGSGEQFF. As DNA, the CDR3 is TGTGCCAGCAGGGGGACAGGGTCGGGTGAGCAGTTCTTC.

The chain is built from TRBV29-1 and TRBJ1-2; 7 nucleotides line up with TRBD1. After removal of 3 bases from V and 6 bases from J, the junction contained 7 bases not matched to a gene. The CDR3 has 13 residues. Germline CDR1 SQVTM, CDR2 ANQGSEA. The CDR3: CSVDGGTVDGYTF. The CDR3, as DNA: TGCAGCGTTGATGGTGGGACAGTTGATGGCTACACCTTC.

The CDR3 region has the DNA TGTGCCAGCAGCTTAAGGCAGGGGGTATCCTATAATTCACCCCTCCACTTT. The encoded protein is CASSLRQGVSYNSPLHF. V gene TRBV7-2 combines with J gene TRBJ1-6; TRBD1 matches 7 bases. This CDR3 has 17 residues. In germline, CDR1 is SGHTA, CDR2 FQGNSA. With 2 bases clipped from V and 1 base from J, the junction kept 5 bases outside the gene matches.

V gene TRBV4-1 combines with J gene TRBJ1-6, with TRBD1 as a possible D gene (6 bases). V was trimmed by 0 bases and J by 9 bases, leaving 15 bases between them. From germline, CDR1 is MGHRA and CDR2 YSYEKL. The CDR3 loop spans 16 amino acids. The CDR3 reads CASSQDGTLGASPLHF. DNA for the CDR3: TGCGCCAGCAGCCAAGACGGGACCTTGGGGGCTTCACCCCTCCACTTT.

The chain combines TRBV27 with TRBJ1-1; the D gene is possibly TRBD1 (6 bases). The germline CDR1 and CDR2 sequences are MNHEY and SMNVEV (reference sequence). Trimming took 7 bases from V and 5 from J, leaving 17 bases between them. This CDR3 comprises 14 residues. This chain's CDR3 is CASTPGGGGTEAFF. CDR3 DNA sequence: TGTGCCAGCACCCCCGGAGGGGGAGGGACTGAAGCTTTCTTT.

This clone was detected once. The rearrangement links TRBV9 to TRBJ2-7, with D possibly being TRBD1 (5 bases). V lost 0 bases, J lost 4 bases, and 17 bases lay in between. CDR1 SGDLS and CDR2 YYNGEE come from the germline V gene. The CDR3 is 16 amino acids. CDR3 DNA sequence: TGTGCCAGCAGCGTAGCCGCGGCAGGGTGGAATTACGAGCAGTACTTC. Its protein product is CASSVAAAGWNYEQYF.

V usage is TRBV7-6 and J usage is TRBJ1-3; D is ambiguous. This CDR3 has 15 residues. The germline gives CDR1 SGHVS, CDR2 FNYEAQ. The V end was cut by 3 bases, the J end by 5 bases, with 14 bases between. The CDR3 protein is CASSFPGPPRNTIYF. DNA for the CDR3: TGTGCCAGCAGCTTCCCCGGCCCGCCTAGAAACACCATATATTTT. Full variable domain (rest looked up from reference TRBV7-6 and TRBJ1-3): GAGVSQSPRYKVTKRGQDVALRCDPISGHVSLYWYRQALGQGPEFLTYFNYEAQQDKSGLPNDRFSAERPEGSISTLTIQRTEQRDSAMYRCASSFPGPPRNTIYFGEGSWLTVV.

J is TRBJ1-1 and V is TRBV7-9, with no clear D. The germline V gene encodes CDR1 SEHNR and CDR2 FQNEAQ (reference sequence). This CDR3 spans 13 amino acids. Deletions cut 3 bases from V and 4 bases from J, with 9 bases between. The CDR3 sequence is CASSLKVATEAFF. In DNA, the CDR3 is TGTGCCAGCAGCTTGAAGGTGGCCACTGAAGCTTTCTTT.

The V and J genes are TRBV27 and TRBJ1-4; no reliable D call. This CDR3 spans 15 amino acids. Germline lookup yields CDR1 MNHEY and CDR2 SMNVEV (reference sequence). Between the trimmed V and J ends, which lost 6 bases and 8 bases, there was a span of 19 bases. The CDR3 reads CASRPVWELKEKLFF. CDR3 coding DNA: TGTGCCAGCAGACCTGTTTGGGAACTTAAAGAAAAACTGTTTTTT.

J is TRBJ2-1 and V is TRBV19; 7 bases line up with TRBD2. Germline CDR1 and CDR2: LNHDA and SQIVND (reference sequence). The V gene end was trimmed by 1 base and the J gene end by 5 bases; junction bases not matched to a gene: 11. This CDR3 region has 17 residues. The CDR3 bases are TGTGCCAGTAGTATAGTAGCGGCGGGAGCAAGAAACAATGAGCAGTTCTTC. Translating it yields CASSIVAAGARNNEQFF.

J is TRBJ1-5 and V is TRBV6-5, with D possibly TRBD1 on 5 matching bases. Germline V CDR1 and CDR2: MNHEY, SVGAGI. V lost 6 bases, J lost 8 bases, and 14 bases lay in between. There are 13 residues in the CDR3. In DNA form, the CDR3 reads TGTGCCAGCAGCCCCGGGGGGTGGGAGCCCCAGCATTTT. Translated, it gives CASSPGGWEPQHF.

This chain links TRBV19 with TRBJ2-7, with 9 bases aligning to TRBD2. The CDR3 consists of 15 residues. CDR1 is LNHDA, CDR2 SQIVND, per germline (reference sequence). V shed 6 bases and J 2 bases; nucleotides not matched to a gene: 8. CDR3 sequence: CASRNRGGAAYEQYF. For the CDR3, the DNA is TGTGCCAGTAGAAATCGCGGGGGGGCCGCCTACGAGCAGTACTTC.

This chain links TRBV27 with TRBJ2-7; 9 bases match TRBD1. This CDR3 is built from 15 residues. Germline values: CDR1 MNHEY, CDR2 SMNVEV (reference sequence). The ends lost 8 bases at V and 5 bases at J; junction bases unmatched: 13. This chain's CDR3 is CASLLTDRGLDEQYF. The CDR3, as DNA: TGTGCCAGCCTCTTGACTGACAGGGGGTTAGACGAGCAGTACTTC.

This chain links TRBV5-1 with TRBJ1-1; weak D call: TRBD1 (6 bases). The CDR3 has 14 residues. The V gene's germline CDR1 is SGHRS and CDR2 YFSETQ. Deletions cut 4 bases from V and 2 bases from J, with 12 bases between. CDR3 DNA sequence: TGCGCCAGCAGCGTGGACAGTCAAAACACTGAAGCTTTCTTT. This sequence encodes CASSVDSQNTEAFF. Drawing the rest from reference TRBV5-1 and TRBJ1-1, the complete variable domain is KAGVTQTPRYLIKTRGQQVTLSCSPISGHRSVSWYQQTPGQGLQFLFEYFSETQRNKGNFPGRFSGRQFSNSRSEMNVSTLELGDSALYLCASSVDSQNTEAFFGQGTRLTVV.

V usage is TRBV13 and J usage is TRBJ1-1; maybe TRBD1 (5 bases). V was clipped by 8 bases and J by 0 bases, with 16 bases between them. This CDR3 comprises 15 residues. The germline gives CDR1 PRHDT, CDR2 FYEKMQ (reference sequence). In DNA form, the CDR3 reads TGTGCCAGCCGGCAAAGGGGAGGGTTGAACACTGAAGCTTTCTTT. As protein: CASRQRGGLNTEAFF. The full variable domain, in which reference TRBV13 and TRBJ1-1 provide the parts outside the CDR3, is AAGVIQSPRHLIKEKRETATLKCYPIPRHDTVYWYQQGPGQDPQFLISFYEKMQSDKGSIPDRFSAQQFSDYHSELNMSSLELGDSALYFCASRQRGGLNTEAFFGQGTRLTVV.

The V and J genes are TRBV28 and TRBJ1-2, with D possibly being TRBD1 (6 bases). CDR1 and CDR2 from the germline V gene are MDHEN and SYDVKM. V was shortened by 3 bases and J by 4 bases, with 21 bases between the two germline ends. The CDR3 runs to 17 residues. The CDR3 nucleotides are TGTGCCAGCAGTTTTCAGTCCGCGGGGGGCTCTGGCTATGGCTACACCTTC. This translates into CASSFQSAGGSGYGYTF.

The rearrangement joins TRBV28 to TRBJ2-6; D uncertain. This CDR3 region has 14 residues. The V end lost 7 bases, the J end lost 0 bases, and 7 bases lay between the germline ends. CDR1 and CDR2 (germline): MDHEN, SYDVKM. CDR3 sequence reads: CASTLSSGANVLTF. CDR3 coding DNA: TGTGCCAGCACTCTTTCCTCTGGGGCCAACGTCCTGACTTTC.

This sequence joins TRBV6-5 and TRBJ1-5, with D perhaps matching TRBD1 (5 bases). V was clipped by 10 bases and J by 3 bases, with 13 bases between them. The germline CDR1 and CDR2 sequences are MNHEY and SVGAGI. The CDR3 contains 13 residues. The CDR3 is CATHRGVNQPQHF. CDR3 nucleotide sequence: TGTGCCACCCATAGAGGGGTCAATCAGCCCCAGCATTTT.

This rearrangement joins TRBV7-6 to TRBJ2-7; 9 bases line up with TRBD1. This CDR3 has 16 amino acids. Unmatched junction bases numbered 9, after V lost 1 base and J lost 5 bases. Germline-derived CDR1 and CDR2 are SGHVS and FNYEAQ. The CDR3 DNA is TGTGCCAGCAGCTTAGAAGTCGCCGGGACAGGGCACGAGCAGTACTTC. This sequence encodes CASSLEVAGTGHEQYF.

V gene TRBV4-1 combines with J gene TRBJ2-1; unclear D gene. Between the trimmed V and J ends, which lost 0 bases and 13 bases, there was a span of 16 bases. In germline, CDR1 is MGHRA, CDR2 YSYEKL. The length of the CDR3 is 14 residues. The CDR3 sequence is CASSQDRQHKAQFF. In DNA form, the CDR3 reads TGCGCCAGCAGCCAAGACCGGCAGCATAAAGCCCAGTTCTTC.

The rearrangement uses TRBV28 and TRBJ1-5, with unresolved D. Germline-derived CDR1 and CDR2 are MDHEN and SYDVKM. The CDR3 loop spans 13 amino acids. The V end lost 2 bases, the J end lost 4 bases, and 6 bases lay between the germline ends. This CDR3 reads CASSLNWNQPQHF. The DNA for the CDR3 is TGTGCCAGCAGTTTAAATTGGAATCAGCCCCAGCATTTT.

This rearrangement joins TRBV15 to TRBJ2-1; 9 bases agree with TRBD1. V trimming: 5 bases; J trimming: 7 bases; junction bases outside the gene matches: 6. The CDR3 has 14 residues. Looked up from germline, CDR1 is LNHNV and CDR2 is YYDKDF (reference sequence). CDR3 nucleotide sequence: TGTGCCACCAGCGGCGGACAGGGGAAAAATGAGCAGTTCTTC. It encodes CATSGGQGKNEQFF.